The entry below describes one TCR beta chain. What it recognizes is unknown. V was trimmed by 6 bases and J by 2 bases, leaving 13 bases between them. The CDR3 covers 15 residues. The germline gives CDR1 SGHAT, CDR2 FQNNGV. The entry originates in a study of T cell responses to AZD1222 COVID-19 vaccine. Overall study results and limits: When two AZD1222 doses had been given, Spike-specific TCR breadth and depth rose.

Sequencing used immunoSEQ multiplex PCR; TCRdb keeps in-frame clones, though not all of them. The table records roughly 130,000 clones, 85% to 95% of them present only once. This TCR came from an adult in good health. Sample: peripheral blood, taken on day 0 of AZD1222 vaccination. V is TRBV11-2 and J is TRBJ2-2; D possibly uses TRBD1 or TRBD2 (6 bases each). The CDR3: CASRHRGENTGELFF. As DNA, the CDR3 is TGTGCCAGCAGGCATAGGGGGGAAAACACCGGGGAGCTGTTTTTT.